One sample yielded the 17 T cell receptor beta chains listed below, sequenced in a study of shared clonotypes between healthy human individuals. TCRdb's table, derived via immunoSEQ multiplex PCR, lists solely in-frame clones and lacks some. The profile covers fewer than 1.6 million clones, with approximately 98.5% appearing a single time and about 0.4% taken by the ten largest. The sequencing sample was made of naive CD4+ T cells sorted from blood. Subset here: CD45RA+ positively selected. These receptor sequences come from a man aged 30-40 years in good health.

CDR3: CASSLSRGPPHEQFF. CDR3 bases: TGTGCCAGCAGCTTATCGAGGGGCCCCCCCCATGAGCAGTTCTTC. The chain uses TRBV7-6 and TRBJ2-1, with D possibly called TRBD1 or TRBD2 (5 bases each). V lost 2 bases to trimming and J lost 8 bases, with 16 bases between them. This CDR3 contains 15 residues. In germline, CDR1 is SGHVS, CDR2 FNYEAQ.

The J gene is TRBJ2-7, the V gene TRBV27; D gene ambiguous. The germline V and J ends were trimmed by 3 bases and 1 base, with 7 bases remaining between them. Germline V gene sequence: CDR1 MNHEY, CDR2 SMNVEV (reference sequence). The CDR3 extends over 13 amino acids. The CDR3 loop is CASSLHQSYEQYF. The CDR3 DNA is TGTGCCAGCAGTTTGCACCAATCCTACGAGCAGTACTTC.

The chain couples TRBV28 to TRBJ1-4; D is uncertain. Deletions cut 11 bases from V and 6 bases from J, with 16 bases between. Germline V gives CDR1 MDHEN, CDR2 SYDVKM. The CDR3 is 13 amino acids. The CDR3, as DNA: TGTGCCGTCCCGTTCCGAGGAGATGAAAAACTGTTTTTT. Protein: CAVPFRGDEKLFF.

As to this clone: The same CDR3 can be traced to other DNA sequences in this sample. The chain couples TRBV18 to TRBJ2-7, with a possible D match to TRBD2 (5 bases). The length of the CDR3 is 12 residues. V shed 3 bases and J shed 6 bases, with 9 bases lying between them. Germline V CDR1 and CDR2: KGHSH, LQKENI. DNA for the CDR3: TGTGCCAGCTCACCCCCCGGAGGCGAGCAGTACTTC. Translated: CASSPPGGEQYF. The variable domain in full, with the rest retrieved from reference TRBV18 and TRBJ2-7, is NAGVMQNPRHLVRRRGQEARLRCSPMKGHSHVYWYRQLPEEGLKFMVYLQKENIIDESGMPKERFSAEFPKEGPSILRIQQVVRGDSAAYFCASSPPGGEQYFGPGTRLTVT.

The rearrangement joins TRBV25-1 to TRBJ1-3; unclear D gene. Germline values: CDR1 MGHDK, CDR2 SYGVNS. The CDR3 has 14 amino acids. V lost 8 bases, J lost 2 bases, and 13 bases lay in between. The CDR3 DNA is TGTGCCAGCGCCGGCCTTCCCCCTGGAAACACCATATATTTT. Its translation: CASAGLPPGNTIYF.

This sequence joins TRBV27 and TRBJ2-5, with D possibly called TRBD1 or TRBD2 (5 bases each). Germline loops: CDR1 MNHEY, CDR2 SMNVEV (reference sequence). V was clipped by 5 bases and J by 0 bases, with 16 bases between them. The CDR3 is made up of 16 amino acids. The CDR3: CASSRVWGPYQETQYF. Written as DNA, the CDR3 is TGTGCCAGCAGTAGGGTGTGGGGACCGTACCAAGAGACCCAGTACTTC.

This chain links TRBV18 with TRBJ2-5; 7 bases are a match to TRBD1. The J segment lost 3 bases and the V segment lost 7 bases, leaving 5 bases of the junction unmatched. Germline CDR1 KGHSH, CDR2 LQKENI. The CDR3 totals 13 residues. The CDR3 sequence: CASYRTGEETQYF. The DNA for the CDR3 is TGTGCCAGCTACCGGACAGGAGAAGAGACCCAGTACTTC.

Comments on this clone: Within the sample, other DNA sequences also encode this same CDR3. The chain links TRBV5-1 to TRBJ2-1; 13 bases are a match to TRBD2. The length of the CDR3 is 15 residues. Per the germline V gene, CDR1 is SGHRS and CDR2 is YFSETQ. V shed 3 bases, J shed 8 bases, and the junction held 5 bases outside the gene matches. The CDR3 loop is CASSSLAGGPDEQFF. DNA of the CDR3: TGCGCCAGCAGCTCACTAGCGGGAGGGCCCGATGAGCAGTTCTTC.

The chain combines TRBV19 with TRBJ2-2; possibly TRBD1 or TRBD2 for D (5 bases each). CDR3 size: 15 residues. V was shortened by 5 bases and J by 5 bases, with 15 bases between the two germline ends. Looked up from germline, CDR1 is LNHDA and CDR2 is SQIVND (reference sequence). The CDR3 loop is CASSSLLGTTGELFF. CDR3 DNA: TGTGCCAGTAGTTCCCTTTTGGGGACGACCGGGGAGCTGTTTTTT.

V gene TRBV6-5 combines with J gene TRBJ2-3, with 7 positions matching TRBD2. V was clipped by 0 bases and J by 4 bases; unmatched bases: 4. This CDR3 is built from 15 residues. From germline, CDR1 is MNHEY and CDR2 SVGAGI. This chain's CDR3 is CASSYSAGAADTQYF. The CDR3 DNA is TGTGCCAGCAGTTACTCCGCGGGAGCGGCAGATACGCAGTATTTT.

This clone was observed once. The chain joins TRBV2 to TRBJ1-2, with D possibly matching TRBD1 (5 bases). V gave up 11 bases and J gave up 7 bases, with 8 bases separating them. Germline loops: CDR1 SNHLY, CDR2 FYNNEI. This CDR3 is built from 9 residues. The CDR3 reads CAVQGGYTF. The CDR3 DNA reads TGTGCCGTTCAGGGTGGCTACACCTTC. The variable domain in full, completed from reference TRBV2 and TRBJ1-2, reads EPEVTQTPSHQVTQMGQEVILRCVPISNHLYFYWYRQILGQKVEFLVSFYNNEISEKSEIFDDQFSVERPDGSNFTLKIRSTKLEDSAMYFCAVQGGYTFGSGTRLTVV.

V usage is TRBV28 and J usage is TRBJ1-2; 7 bases align to TRBD1. Trimming at V came to 6 bases and at J to 4 bases, leaving 11 bases not matched to a gene. The CDR3 sequence is 15 residues long. The V gene's germline CDR1 is MDHEN and CDR2 SYDVKM. The CDR3 loop reads CASSPWDSSFYGYTF. The CDR3 DNA sequence: TGTGCCAGCAGCCCTTGGGACAGCAGCTTCTATGGCTACACCTTC.

This sequence joins TRBV28 and TRBJ1-2, with 7 bases identical to TRBD1. Trimming took 5 bases from V and 2 from J; bases not matched to a gene: 5. The germline gives CDR1 MDHEN, CDR2 SYDVKM. The CDR3 is 14 amino acids. This CDR3 reads CASSRDRVNYGYTF. The CDR3 DNA sequence: TGTGCCAGCAGTAGAGACAGGGTGAACTATGGCTACACCTTC.

The chain links TRBV5-1 to TRBJ1-5; tentative D call: TRBD1 (6 bases). Germline lookup yields CDR1 SGHRS and CDR2 YFSETQ. The ends were cut back, 1 base at V and 4 bases at J, with 12 bases in the middle. This CDR3 region has 15 residues. For the CDR3, the DNA is TGCGCCAGCAGCTTGCAGGGGTGGTCAAATCAGCCCCAGCATTTT. As protein: CASSLQGWSNQPQHF. The whole variable domain, remainder taken from reference TRBV5-1 and TRBJ1-5, is KAGVTQTPRYLIKTRGQQVTLSCSPISGHRSVSWYQQTPGQGLQFLFEYFSETQRNKGNFPGRFSGRQFSNSRSEMNVSTLELGDSALYLCASSLQGWSNQPQHFGDGTRLSIL.

The rearrangement links TRBV10-2 to TRBJ1-3, with D hard to call. The germline V and J ends were trimmed by 5 bases and 0 bases, with 11 bases remaining between them. CDR1 and CDR2 (germline): WSHSY, SAAADI. The CDR3 is 15 residues long. The CDR3 region is CASSQGRHSGNTIYF. The CDR3 DNA is TGCGCCAGCAGTCAAGGGCGCCACTCTGGAAACACCATATATTTT.

The chain couples TRBV6-4 to TRBJ2-1; TRBD1 aligns across 7 bases. Germline CDR1 reads MRHNA; CDR2 reads SNTAGT. V trimming: 6 bases; J trimming: 0 bases; junction bases outside the gene matches: 8. The CDR3 is made up of 16 amino acids. The chain's CDR3 is CASSKNRGSSYNEQFF. The DNA of the CDR3 is TGTGCCAGCAGCAAAAACAGGGGAAGCTCCTACAATGAGCAGTTCTTC.

V and J are TRBV6-1 and TRBJ1-5; TRBD1 matches 9 bases. Germline-derived CDR1 and CDR2 are MNHNS and SASEGT. V lost 2 bases and J lost 5; bases outside the gene matches: 16. The CDR3 totals 19 residues. CDR3 in amino acids: CASSETSPGQGFPDQPQHF. In DNA form, the CDR3 reads TGTGCCAGCAGTGAAACCTCTCCAGGACAGGGGTTTCCCGATCAGCCCCAGCATTTT.